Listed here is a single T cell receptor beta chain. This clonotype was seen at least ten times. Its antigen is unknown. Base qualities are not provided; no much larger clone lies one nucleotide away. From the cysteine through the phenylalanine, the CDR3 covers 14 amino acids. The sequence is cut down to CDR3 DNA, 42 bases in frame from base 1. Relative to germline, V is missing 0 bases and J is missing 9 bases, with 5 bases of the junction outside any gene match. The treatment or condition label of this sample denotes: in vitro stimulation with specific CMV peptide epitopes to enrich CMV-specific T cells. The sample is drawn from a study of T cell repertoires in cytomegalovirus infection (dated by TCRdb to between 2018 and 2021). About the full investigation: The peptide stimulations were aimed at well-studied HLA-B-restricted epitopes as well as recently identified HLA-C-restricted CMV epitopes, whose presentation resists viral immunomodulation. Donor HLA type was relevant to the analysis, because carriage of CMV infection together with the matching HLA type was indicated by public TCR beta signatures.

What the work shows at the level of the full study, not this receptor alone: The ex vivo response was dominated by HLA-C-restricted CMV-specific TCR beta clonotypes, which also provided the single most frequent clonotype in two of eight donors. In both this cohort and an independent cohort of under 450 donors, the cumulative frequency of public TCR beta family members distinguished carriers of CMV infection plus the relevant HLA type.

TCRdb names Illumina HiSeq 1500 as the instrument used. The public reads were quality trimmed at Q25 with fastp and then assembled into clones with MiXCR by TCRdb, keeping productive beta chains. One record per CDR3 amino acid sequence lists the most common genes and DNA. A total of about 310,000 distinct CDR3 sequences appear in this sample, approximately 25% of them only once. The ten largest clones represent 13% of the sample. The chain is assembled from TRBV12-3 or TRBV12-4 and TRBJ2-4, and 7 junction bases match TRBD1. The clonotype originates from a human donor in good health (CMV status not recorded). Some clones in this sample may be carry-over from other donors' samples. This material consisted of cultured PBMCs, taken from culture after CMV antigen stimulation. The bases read TGTGCCAGCAGTTTAGCGACAGGGATCACCATTCAGTACTTC. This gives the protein CASSLATGITIQYF.